Listed below are T cell receptor beta chains from one sample, sequenced in a study of OX40 agonist ivuxolimab in advanced cancers. Clones were read by immunoSEQ multiplex PCR, and TCRdb kept only the in-frame ones, dropping some. The data show about 71,000 clones, around 82% seen once. The sequencing here drew on CD4+ or CD8+ T cells sorted from blood, taken in a trial of the OX40 agonist ivuxolimab. These receptors came from an adult with an advanced solid tumor such as melanoma, head and neck, liver or kidney cancer. CDR3s include the opening cysteine and the closing phenylalanine or tryptophan. D genes are given only for firm matches. Not every row has a clone size; where given, it reads once, few, many or a size class.

clone_size: -
v_call: TRBV5-4
d_call: -
cdr3_length: 15
j_call: TRBJ2-6
cdr3_nt: TGTGCCAGCAGCTTAAGTCTTTCTGGGGCCAACGTCCTGACTTTC
cdr3_aa: CASSLSLSGANVLTF

clone_size: -
v_call: TRBV15
d_call: -
cdr3_length: 15
j_call: TRBJ1-1
cdr3_nt: TGTGCCACCAGCCCTCATGGAGGAGGGGAAACTGAAGCTTTCTTT
cdr3_aa: CATSPHGGGETEAFF

clone_size: many
v_call: TRBV7-2
d_call: -
cdr3_length: 15
j_call: TRBJ1-5
cdr3_nt: TGTGCCAGCAGCTTAGAGGGCGGAAACAATCAGCCCCAGCATTTT
cdr3_aa: CASSLEGGNNQPQHF

clone_size: -
v_call: TRBV6-5
d_call: TRBD1
cdr3_length: 13
j_call: TRBJ1-4
cdr3_nt: TGTGCCAGTACGGCAGGGGGCAGCGAAAAACTGTTTTTT
cdr3_aa: CASTAGGSEKLFF

clone_size: -
v_call: TRBV2
d_call: -
cdr3_length: 15
j_call: TRBJ2-3
cdr3_nt: TGTGCCAGCAGTGAGACGGCGGGACGCACAGATACGCAGTATTTT
cdr3_aa: CASSETAGRTDTQYF

clone_size: -
v_call: TRBV18
d_call: -
cdr3_length: 15
j_call: TRBJ1-1
cdr3_nt: TGTGCCAGCTCACCACGCCAGGAGGTGAACACTGAAGCTTTCTTT
cdr3_aa: CASSPRQEVNTEAFF

clone_size: few
v_call: TRBV10-1
d_call: TRBD2
cdr3_length: 15
j_call: TRBJ2-7
cdr3_nt: TGCGCCAGCAGCACTGGACTAGCGGGAGCTTGGGAGCAGTACTTC
cdr3_aa: CASSTGLAGAWEQYF

clone_size: -
v_call: TRBV28
d_call: TRBD2
cdr3_length: 21
j_call: TRBJ2-1
cdr3_nt: TGTGCCAGCAGTTTACCTTGGGAACTAGCGGTTACTTCCCACTCCTACAATGAGCAGTTCTTC
cdr3_aa: CASSLPWELAVTSHSYNEQFF

clone_size: few
v_call: TRBV5-1
d_call: -
cdr3_length: 14
j_call: TRBJ2-3
cdr3_nt: TGCGCCAGCAGCCAGGACAGTCCCACAGATACGCAGTATTTT
cdr3_aa: CASSQDSPTDTQYF

clone_size: few
v_call: TRBV2
d_call: TRBD1
cdr3_length: 14
j_call: TRBJ1-5
cdr3_nt: TGTGCCAGCAGCAGGACAGGCCGCAATCAGCCCCAGCATTTT
cdr3_aa: CASSRTGRNQPQHF

clone_size: -
v_call: TRBV5-8
d_call: TRBD1
cdr3_length: 15
j_call: TRBJ2-7
cdr3_nt: TGTGCCAGCAGCTTGCGGGACAGGGATAGTAACGAGCAGTACTTC
cdr3_aa: CASSLRDRDSNEQYF

clone_size: once
v_call: TRBV19
d_call: -
cdr3_length: 13
j_call: TRBJ2-1
cdr3_nt: TGTGCCACCCTGGGGGGCGCGGGCGATGAGCAGTTCTTC
cdr3_aa: CATLGGAGDEQFF

clone_size: -
v_call: TRBV5-1
d_call: -
cdr3_length: 15
j_call: TRBJ2-7
cdr3_nt: TGCGCCAGCAGCCCTAGACAGGGAGGATTCAACGAGCAGTACTTC
cdr3_aa: CASSPRQGGFNEQYF

clone_size: -
v_call: TRBV6-5
d_call: -
cdr3_length: 13
j_call: TRBJ1-2
cdr3_nt: TGTGCCAGCAGTTTAAAGTCGGGACGTGGCTACACCTTC
cdr3_aa: CASSLKSGRGYTF

clone_size: -
v_call: TRBV5-1
d_call: TRBD1
cdr3_length: 14
j_call: TRBJ1-4
cdr3_nt: TGCGCCAGCAGCTTGGGCAGGGGGAATGAAAAACTGTTTTTT
cdr3_aa: CASSLGRGNEKLFF

clone_size: -
v_call: TRBV5-6
d_call: -
cdr3_length: 13
j_call: TRBJ2-4
cdr3_nt: TGTGCCAGCAGCTTGGTGTCCCTAAACATTCAGTACTTC
cdr3_aa: CASSLVSLNIQYF

clone_size: -
v_call: TRBV20-1
d_call: -
cdr3_length: 11
j_call: TRBJ2-5
cdr3_nt: TGCAGTGTAACTTTTCGAGAGACCCAGTACTTC
cdr3_aa: CSVTFRETQYF

clone_size: -
v_call: TRBV7-9
d_call: TRBD1
cdr3_length: 15
j_call: TRBJ2-2
cdr3_nt: TGTGCCAGCAGCTCCGGGACAGGGGTCACCGGGGAGCTGTTTTTT
cdr3_aa: CASSSGTGVTGELFF

clone_size: -
v_call: TRBV5-1
d_call: -
cdr3_length: 14
j_call: TRBJ1-1
cdr3_nt: TGCGCCAGCAGCGCACTGGACGGGAACACTGAAGCTTTCTTT
cdr3_aa: CASSALDGNTEAFF

clone_size: -
v_call: TRBV6-5
d_call: TRBD1
cdr3_length: 15
j_call: TRBJ2-3
cdr3_nt: TGTGCCAGCCGGCCCCGGGACAGGAACACAGATACGCAGTATTTT
cdr3_aa: CASRPRDRNTDTQYF

clone_size: -
v_call: TRBV18
d_call: -
cdr3_length: 14
j_call: TRBJ1-1
cdr3_nt: TGTGCCAGCTCACCAATCCCGGTGAACACTGAAGCTTTCTTT
cdr3_aa: CASSPIPVNTEAFF

clone_size: -
v_call: TRBV7-2
d_call: -
cdr3_length: 16
j_call: TRBJ1-5
cdr3_nt: TGTGCCAGCAGCCCCGACGGGGCCTTGAGGACTCAGCCCCAGCATTTT
cdr3_aa: CASSPDGALRTQPQHF

clone_size: -
v_call: TRBV5-1
d_call: -
cdr3_length: 14
j_call: TRBJ2-2
cdr3_nt: TGCGCCAGCAGCTTAGCAGGATGGACCGGGGAGCTGTTTTTT
cdr3_aa: CASSLAGWTGELFF

clone_size: -
v_call: TRBV2
d_call: TRBD1
cdr3_length: 13
j_call: TRBJ1-1
cdr3_nt: TGTGCCAGCAATAAACAGGGGTACACTGAAGCTTTCTTT
cdr3_aa: CASNKQGYTEAFF

clone_size: -
v_call: TRBV11-2
d_call: -
cdr3_length: 15
j_call: TRBJ2-1
cdr3_nt: TGTGCCAGCAGCTTAGGCCCCCCCGGGCACAATGAGCAGTTCTTC
cdr3_aa: CASSLGPPGHNEQFF

clone_size: -
v_call: TRBV19
d_call: -
cdr3_length: 15
j_call: TRBJ1-5
cdr3_nt: TGTGCCAGTAGTATTCGAGCCGACAGCAATCAGCCCCAGCATTTT
cdr3_aa: CASSIRADSNQPQHF

clone_size: -
v_call: TRBV7-9
d_call: -
cdr3_length: 15
j_call: TRBJ1-1
cdr3_nt: TGTGCCAGCAGCTTATCCGGGACGGGGCGCACTGAAGCTTTCTTT
cdr3_aa: CASSLSGTGRTEAFF

clone_size: few
v_call: TRBV5-1
d_call: -
cdr3_length: 17
j_call: TRBJ1-6
cdr3_nt: TGCGCCAGCAGCTTGGCCGGAAGGGACCCCAAGAGTTCACCCCTCCACTTT
cdr3_aa: CASSLAGRDPKSSPLHF

clone_size: -
v_call: TRBV19
d_call: -
cdr3_length: 13
j_call: TRBJ1-1
cdr3_nt: TGTGCCAGTAGTACCCGTAGGACGGCTGAAGCTTTCTTT
cdr3_aa: CASSTRRTAEAFF

clone_size: -
v_call: TRBV15
d_call: -
cdr3_length: 14
j_call: TRBJ2-7
cdr3_nt: TGTGCCACCAGCAGAGACCGCCGATCCTACGAGCAGTACTTC
cdr3_aa: CATSRDRRSYEQYF

clone_size: -
v_call: TRBV7-2
d_call: -
cdr3_length: 13
j_call: TRBJ1-5
cdr3_nt: TGTGCCTCCAGCTTAGGGGGTTCGCAGCCCCAGCATTTT
cdr3_aa: CASSLGGSQPQHF

clone_size: -
v_call: TRBV9
d_call: TRBD2
cdr3_length: 15
j_call: TRBJ2-3
cdr3_nt: TGTGCCAGCAGCCCTAGCGGGAGAACCACAGATACGCAGTATTTT
cdr3_aa: CASSPSGRTTDTQYF

clone_size: -
v_call: TRBV12-2
d_call: -
cdr3_length: 16
j_call: TRBJ2-3
cdr3_nt: TGTGCAAGTCGCTTGGGGACTAGCGGGAGGACAGATACGCAGTATTTT
cdr3_aa: CASRLGTSGRTDTQYF

clone_size: -
v_call: TRBV2
d_call: -
cdr3_length: 13
j_call: TRBJ1-2
cdr3_nt: TGTGCCAGCCGGTACGAGGGGGGGAGTGGCTACACCTTC
cdr3_aa: CASRYEGGSGYTF

clone_size: -
v_call: TRBV11-2
d_call: TRBD1
cdr3_length: 17
j_call: TRBJ2-3
cdr3_nt: TGTGCCAGCAGCTTACATGTGGGGACAGGGGGCTGGAATACGCAGTATTTT
cdr3_aa: CASSLHVGTGGWNTQYF

clone_size: -
v_call: TRBV7-4
d_call: -
cdr3_length: 15
j_call: TRBJ1-6
cdr3_nt: TGTGCCAGCAGCTTAGTGTCTCAGGGAGGTTCACCCCTCCACTTT
cdr3_aa: CASSLVSQGGSPLHF

clone_size: few
v_call: TRBV4-3
d_call: -
cdr3_length: 14
j_call: TRBJ2-1
cdr3_nt: TGCGCCAGCAGCCAGCGGGGGCGGGGCAATGAGCAGTTCTTC
cdr3_aa: CASSQRGRGNEQFF

clone_size: -
v_call: TRBV5-1
d_call: -
cdr3_length: 13
j_call: TRBJ1-2
cdr3_nt: TGCGCCAGCAGCAGGGGGTCTACCTATGGCTACACCTTC
cdr3_aa: CASSRGSTYGYTF

clone_size: -
v_call: TRBV7-9
d_call: TRBD1
cdr3_length: 17
j_call: TRBJ2-7
cdr3_nt: TGTGCCAGCAGCAATCGTAGAGACAGGGTTAGGCCCTACGAGCAGTACTTC
cdr3_aa: CASSNRRDRVRPYEQYF

clone_size: -
v_call: TRBV7-2
d_call: -
cdr3_length: 15
j_call: TRBJ2-1
cdr3_nt: TGTGCCAGCAGCTTAGAAGTAGTAGACGGCTTTGAGCAGTTCTTC
cdr3_aa: CASSLEVVDGFEQFF

clone_size: few
v_call: TRBV19
d_call: -
cdr3_length: 14
j_call: TRBJ1-5
cdr3_nt: TGTGCCAGTAGTCCTCAGATTAGCAATCAGCCCCAGCATTTT
cdr3_aa: CASSPQISNQPQHF

clone_size: few
v_call: TRBV4-1
d_call: -
cdr3_length: 14
j_call: TRBJ1-1
cdr3_nt: TGCGCCAGCAGCCAAGAAATAGGGCCCCGGGAAGCTTTCTTT
cdr3_aa: CASSQEIGPREAFF

clone_size: -
v_call: TRBV6-6
d_call: TRBD1
cdr3_length: 14
j_call: TRBJ2-7
cdr3_nt: TGTGCCAGCAGTTTCCGGGACAGGGGCTCTATCCCGTACTTC
cdr3_aa: CASSFRDRGSIPYF

clone_size: -
v_call: TRBV18
d_call: TRBD1
cdr3_length: 14
j_call: TRBJ2-7
cdr3_nt: TGTGCCAGCTCACCACCGGACAGGGTGGGCGAGCAGTACTTC
cdr3_aa: CASSPPDRVGEQYF

clone_size: -
v_call: TRBV2
d_call: -
cdr3_length: 13
j_call: TRBJ2-5
cdr3_nt: TGTGCCAGCAGTGAGAAAGGGAGAGAGACCCAGTACTTC
cdr3_aa: CASSEKGRETQYF

clone_size: few
v_call: TRBV5-1
d_call: TRBD2
cdr3_length: 15
j_call: TRBJ2-3
cdr3_nt: TGCGCCAGCAGCTTGGGGCTAGCGGGAGCAGATACGCAGTATTTT
cdr3_aa: CASSLGLAGADTQYF

clone_size: -
v_call: TRBV7-9
d_call: -
cdr3_length: 12
j_call: TRBJ1-2
cdr3_nt: TGTGCCGGAAGGGGGGGTGACTATGGCTACACCTTC
cdr3_aa: CAGRGGDYGYTF

clone_size: -
v_call: TRBV19
d_call: TRBD1
cdr3_length: 14
j_call: TRBJ1-3
cdr3_nt: TGTGCCAGTACCCGCGACAGGGATGGAGACACCATATATTTT
cdr3_aa: CASTRDRDGDTIYF

clone_size: -
v_call: TRBV11-2
d_call: TRBD1
cdr3_length: 14
j_call: TRBJ1-5
cdr3_nt: TGTGCCAGCAGCTTAGCGACAGGGCATCAGCCCCAGCATTTT
cdr3_aa: CASSLATGHQPQHF

clone_size: -
v_call: TRBV5-5
d_call: -
cdr3_length: 13
j_call: TRBJ1-2
cdr3_nt: TGTGCCAGCAGCCGCGGGGGCAGCTATGGCTACACCTTC
cdr3_aa: CASSRGGSYGYTF

clone_size: -
v_call: TRBV19
d_call: -
cdr3_length: 15
j_call: TRBJ1-2
cdr3_nt: TGTGCCAGTAGTATTCGGCAGGGAGAAGGCTATGGCTACACCTTC
cdr3_aa: CASSIRQGEGYGYTF

clone_size: -
v_call: TRBV6-5
d_call: -
cdr3_length: 13
j_call: TRBJ1-4
cdr3_nt: TGTGCCAGCAGTCGTCGGAGGGGTGAAAAACTGTTTTTT
cdr3_aa: CASSRRRGEKLFF

clone_size: -
v_call: TRBV1
d_call: -
cdr3_length: 16
j_call: TRBJ1-1
cdr3_nt: TGCACCAGCAGCCACCTCGGCGGGGGGGCGAACACTGAAGCTTTCTTT
cdr3_aa: CTSSHLGGGANTEAFF

clone_size: -
v_call: TRBV7-2
d_call: TRBD2
cdr3_length: 13
j_call: TRBJ2-1
cdr3_nt: TGTGCCAGCAGCTTATCCCGGGAGGATGAGCAGTTCTTC
cdr3_aa: CASSLSREDEQFF

clone_size: -
v_call: TRBV6-6
d_call: -
cdr3_length: 15
j_call: TRBJ2-7
cdr3_nt: TGTGCCAGCAGTTACTCGCCGAACAGTGGATACGAGCAGTACTTC
cdr3_aa: CASSYSPNSGYEQYF

clone_size: few
v_call: TRBV29-1
d_call: TRBD2
cdr3_length: 13
j_call: TRBJ2-7
cdr3_nt: TGCAGCGTTGGAAGCGGGAGGAGCTACGAGCAGTACTTC
cdr3_aa: CSVGSGRSYEQYF

clone_size: -
v_call: TRBV10-1
d_call: -
cdr3_length: 14
j_call: TRBJ2-3
cdr3_nt: TGCGCCAGCAATACAGGGCGGGTGGCAGATACGCAGTATTTT
cdr3_aa: CASNTGRVADTQYF

clone_size: few
v_call: TRBV5-6
d_call: TRBD2
cdr3_length: 15
j_call: TRBJ2-7
cdr3_nt: TGTGCCAGCAGCTCCTACGGGCGGGAGGACTACGAGCAGTACTTC
cdr3_aa: CASSSYGREDYEQYF

clone_size: -
v_call: TRBV19
d_call: -
cdr3_length: 15
j_call: TRBJ1-1
cdr3_nt: TGTGCCAGTAGTAGACAGGTCTTGACGAACACTGAAGCTTTCTTT
cdr3_aa: CASSRQVLTNTEAFF